What follows are 8 T cell receptor beta chains derived from one specimen sequenced in a study of OX40 agonist ivuxolimab in advanced cancers. The protocol was immunoSEQ multiplex PCR, while the TCRdb copy is restricted to in-frame clones and leaves out a portion. The sample has tens of thousands of clones; 65% to 90% are singletons. The sample consisted of CD4+ or CD8+ T cells sorted from blood, taken in a trial of the OX40 agonist ivuxolimab. The receptors shown here come from an adult with an advanced solid tumor such as melanoma, head and neck, liver or kidney cancer.

This clone occurred once. The J gene is TRBJ1-1, the V gene TRBV5-1; no reliable D call. This CDR3 is built from 14 residues. Trimming took 0 bases from V and 0 from J, leaving 6 bases between them. Germline values: CDR1 SGHRS, CDR2 YFSETQ. The CDR3: CASSLVTMNTEAFF. The CDR3 region has the DNA TGCGCCAGCAGCTTGGTTACAATGAACACTGAAGCTTTCTTT.

J is TRBJ1-5 and V is TRBV19, with D hard to call. The germline V and J ends were trimmed by 3 bases and 6 bases, with 12 bases remaining between them. The CDR3 loop spans 14 amino acids. The germline V gene encodes CDR1 LNHDA and CDR2 SQIVND (reference sequence). The CDR3 region has the DNA TGTGCCAGTAGTATTGAGGGTAGCGGTCAGCCCCAGCATTTT. Amino acid sequence: CASSIEGSGQPQHF. Complete variable domain (other parts from reference TRBV19 and TRBJ1-5): DGGITQSPKYLFRKEGQNVTLSCEQNLNHDAMYWYRQDPGQGLRLIYYSQIVNDFQKGDIAEGYSVSREKKESFPLTVTSAQKNPTAFYLCASSIEGSGQPQHFGDGTRLSIL.

J is TRBJ2-2 and V is TRBV4-1; 8 nucleotides line up with TRBD1. The trim removed 1 base at V and 9 bases at J, leaving 7 bases unmatched. The CDR3 has 15 residues. Germline assignment: CDR1 MGHRA and CDR2 YSYEKL. CDR3 nucleotide sequence: TGCGCCAGCAGCCAAGTACAGGGGGGAACCCGGGAGCTGTTTTTT. Translated: CASSQVQGGTRELFF.

V is TRBV4-1 and J is TRBJ2-7; D unresolved. The CDR3 has 15 residues. The germline V and J ends were trimmed by 4 bases and 7 bases, with 20 bases remaining between them. CDR1 and CDR2 (germline): MGHRA, YSYEKL. CDR3 protein: CASSPIEGPRTEQYF. CDR3 nucleotides: TGCGCCAGCAGCCCCATAGAAGGACCCAGAACGGAGCAGTACTTC.

The chain combines TRBV7-9 with TRBJ1-2; TRBD1 might be the D (6 bases). Looked up from germline, CDR1 is SEHNR and CDR2 is FQNEAQ (reference sequence). The V end lost 4 bases, the J end lost 4 bases, and 13 bases lay between the germline ends. The CDR3 has 14 amino acids. The CDR3 DNA follows: TGTGCCAGCAGCTCGGACAGCCCCCCCTATGGCTACACCTTC. It encodes CASSSDSPPYGYTF.

The chain links TRBV28 to TRBJ1-5; maybe TRBD1 (5 bases). Trimming cost V 5 bases and J 3 bases, with 14 bases left between them. The CDR3 sequence is 15 residues long. Germline values: CDR1 MDHEN, CDR2 SYDVKM. CDR3 DNA sequence: TGTGCCAGCAGTAGATTCAGGGTTACCAATCAGCCCCAGCATTTT. It translates to CASSRFRVTNQPQHF.

V usage is TRBV2 and J usage is TRBJ1-5; possible D gene TRBD1, 6 bases. Trimming took off 6 bases at V and 9 bases at J, with 27 bases between the two ends. The CDR3 spans 17 residues. Germline V CDR1 and CDR2: SNHLY, FYNNEI. CDR3: CASSTPPGQLPTGPQHF. As DNA, the CDR3 is TGTGCCAGCAGCACACCCCCTGGACAGTTACCGACTGGGCCCCAGCATTTT.

The chain recombines TRBV7-8 with TRBJ2-2; TRBD2 aligns across 13 bases. V lost 5 bases and J lost 6; bases outside the gene matches: 3. CDR1 is SGHVS and CDR2 is FQNEAQ in the germline V gene. The CDR3 spans 15 residues. CDR3 sequence reads: CASSRTSGRPGELFF. Written as DNA, the CDR3 is TGTGCCAGCAGCCGGACTAGCGGGAGACCCGGGGAGCTGTTTTTT.